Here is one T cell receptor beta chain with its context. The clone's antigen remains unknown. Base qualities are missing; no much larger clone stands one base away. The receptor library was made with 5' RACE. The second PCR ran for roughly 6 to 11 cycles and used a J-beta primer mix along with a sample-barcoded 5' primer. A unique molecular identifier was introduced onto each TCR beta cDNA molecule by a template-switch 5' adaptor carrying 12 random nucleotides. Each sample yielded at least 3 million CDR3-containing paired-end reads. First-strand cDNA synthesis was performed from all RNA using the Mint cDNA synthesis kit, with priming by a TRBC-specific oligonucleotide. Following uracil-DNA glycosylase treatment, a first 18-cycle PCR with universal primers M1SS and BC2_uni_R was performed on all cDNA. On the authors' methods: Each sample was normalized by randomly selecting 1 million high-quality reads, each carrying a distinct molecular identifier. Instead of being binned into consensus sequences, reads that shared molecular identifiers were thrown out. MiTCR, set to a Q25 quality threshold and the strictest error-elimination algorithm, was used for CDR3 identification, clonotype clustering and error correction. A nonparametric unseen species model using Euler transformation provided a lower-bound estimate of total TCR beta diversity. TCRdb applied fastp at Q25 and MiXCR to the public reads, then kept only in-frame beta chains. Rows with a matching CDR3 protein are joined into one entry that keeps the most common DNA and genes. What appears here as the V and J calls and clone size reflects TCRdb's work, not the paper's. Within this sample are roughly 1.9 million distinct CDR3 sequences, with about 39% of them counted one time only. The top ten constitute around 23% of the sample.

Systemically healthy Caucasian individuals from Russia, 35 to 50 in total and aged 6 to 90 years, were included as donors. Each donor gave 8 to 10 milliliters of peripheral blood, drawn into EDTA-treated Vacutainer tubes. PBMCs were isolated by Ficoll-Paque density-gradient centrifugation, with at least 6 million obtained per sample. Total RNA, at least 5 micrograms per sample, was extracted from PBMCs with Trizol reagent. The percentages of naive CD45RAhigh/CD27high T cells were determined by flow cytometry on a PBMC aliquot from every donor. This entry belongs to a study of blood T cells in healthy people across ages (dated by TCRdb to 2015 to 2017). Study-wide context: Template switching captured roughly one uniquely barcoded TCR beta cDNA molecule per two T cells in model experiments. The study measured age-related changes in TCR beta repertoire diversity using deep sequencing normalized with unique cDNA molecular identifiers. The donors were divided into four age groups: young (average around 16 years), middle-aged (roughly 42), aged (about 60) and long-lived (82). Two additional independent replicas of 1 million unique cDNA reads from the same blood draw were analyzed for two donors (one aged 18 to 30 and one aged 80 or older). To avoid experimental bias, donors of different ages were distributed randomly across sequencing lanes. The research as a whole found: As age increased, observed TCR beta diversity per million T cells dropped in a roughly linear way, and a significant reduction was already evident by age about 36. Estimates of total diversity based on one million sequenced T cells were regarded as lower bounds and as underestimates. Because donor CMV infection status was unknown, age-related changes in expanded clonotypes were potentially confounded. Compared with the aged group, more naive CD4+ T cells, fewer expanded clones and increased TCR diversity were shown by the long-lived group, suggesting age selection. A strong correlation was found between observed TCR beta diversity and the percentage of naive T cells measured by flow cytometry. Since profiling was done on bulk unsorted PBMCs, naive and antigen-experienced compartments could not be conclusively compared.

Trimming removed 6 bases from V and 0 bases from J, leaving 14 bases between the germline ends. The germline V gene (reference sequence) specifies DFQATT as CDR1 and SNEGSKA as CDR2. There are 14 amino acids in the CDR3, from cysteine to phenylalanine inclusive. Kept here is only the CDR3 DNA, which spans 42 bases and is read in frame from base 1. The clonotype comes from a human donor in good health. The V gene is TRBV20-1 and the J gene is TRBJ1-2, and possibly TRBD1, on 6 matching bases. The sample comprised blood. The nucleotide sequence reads TGCAGTGCCAGACAGGTTTCAGCTAACTATGGCTACACCTTC. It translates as CSARQVSANYGYTF.